This T cell receptor (beta chain) appears in the sequencing data of a study of beta chain features in type 1 diabetes. This clone was seen a few times. Its specificity is not known. Study-wide results and limits: In cDNA sequencing, cells with high TCR expression could be over-represented. In type 1 diabetes patients, VDJ junctions had fewer insertions; deletions at these junctions were more frequent.

As every portion of the isolated RNA was reverse transcribed, the sequencing read expressed TCRB transcripts. Sequencing was performed with immunoSEQ multiplex PCR; in TCRdb, only in-frame clones are kept and a portion is missing. This sample carries tens of thousands of clones, about a third of them seen once, and the ten largest clones take 0.4% to 0.55%. Averaging about 100 mL, one heparinised blood draw was given by each donor. Sorting that relied on CD45RO/CCR7/CD25/CD127/CD95/CD27 yielded CD4+ naive, central memory, regulatory and stem cell-like memory cells. This CDR3 region has 15 residues. CDR1 is LNHDA and CDR2 is SQIVND in the germline V gene (reference sequence). Germline trimming cut 1 base from V and 4 bases from J; bases unmatched to any gene: 3.

The rearrangement links TRBV19 to TRBJ2-7; 11 positions match TRBD1. Sequencing used stem cell memory CD4+ T cells from blood. This receptor was taken from a woman aged 18 to 35 in good health. The CDR3, as DNA: TGTGCCAGTAGTATAGCTGGGACAGGGGGTTACGAGCAGTACTTC. This translates into CASSIAGTGGYEQYF.